Here is one T cell receptor beta chain with its context. Its antigen is currently unknown. This sample was included in a study of T cells after yellow fever vaccination. On the study more broadly: Low-cell-number fractions were prepared with SMART-Seq v4 Ultra Low Input.

TCRdb re-called the 5' RACE reads with MiXCR, one entry per CDR3 protein. The table shows around 530,000 distinct CDR3 sequences, with about 17% occurring only once. Points from the study as a whole: Though weaker, the secondary response peaked faster, on day 5 versus 15. Subsequent booster samples again held most clones from primary vaccination (96% CD4, 85% to 90% CD8).

V lost 4 bases and J lost 0, with 10 bases in between. CDR3 size: 15 residues. Germline CDR1 reads SGHTA; CDR2 reads FQGNSA. The V gene is TRBV7-2, the J gene TRBJ1-3; D is unclear. The receptor's source is a man younger than 30 who received the YFV17D yellow fever vaccine. Sequencing was performed on PBMCs, taken around 5 days after the first yellow fever vaccination. CDR3 sequence: CASSSGRHSGNTIYF. The DNA of the CDR3 is TGTGCCAGCAGCTCTGGTCGCCACTCTGGAAACACCATATATTTT.